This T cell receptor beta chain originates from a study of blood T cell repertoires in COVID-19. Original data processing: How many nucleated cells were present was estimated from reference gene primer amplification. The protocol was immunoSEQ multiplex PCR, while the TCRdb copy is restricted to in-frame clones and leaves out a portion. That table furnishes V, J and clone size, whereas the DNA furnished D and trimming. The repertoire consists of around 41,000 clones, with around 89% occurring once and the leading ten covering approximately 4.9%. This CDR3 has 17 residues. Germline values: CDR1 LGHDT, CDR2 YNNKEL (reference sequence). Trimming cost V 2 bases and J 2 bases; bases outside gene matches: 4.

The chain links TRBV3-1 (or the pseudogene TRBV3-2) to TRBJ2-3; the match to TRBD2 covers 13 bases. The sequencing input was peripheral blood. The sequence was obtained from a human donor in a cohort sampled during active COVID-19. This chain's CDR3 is CASSQSGLAGFTDTQYF. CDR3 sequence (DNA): TGTGCCAGCAGCCAATCGGGACTAGCGGGATTCACAGATACGCAGTATTTT.